One and the same sample provided the 20 T cell receptor delta chains below, sequenced in a study of gamma-delta chains in newborns, infants, children. TCRdb reran clone calling via CATT on the reads. In the table there are just over 950 delta-chain clones, 0.84% of which are singletons. Sequences were obtained from blood. Receptors were obtained from a child in good health.

This clone is judged large. This rearrangement joins TRAV29/DV5 to TRDJ1, with 11 bases aligning to TRDD3. V gave up 0 bases and J gave up 3 bases; unmatched junction bases: 19. The CDR3 has 20 residues. From germline, CDR1 is NSMFDY and CDR2 ISSIKDK. This chain's CDR3 is CAASVPTVSLLGDNSDKLIF. In nucleotides, the CDR3 is TGTGCAGCAAGCGTGCCTACAGTGAGTTTACTGGGGGATAACTCCGATAAACTCATCTTT. The whole variable domain, filled in from reference TRAV29/DV5 and TRDJ1, reads DQQVKQNSPSLSVQEGRISILNCDYTNSMFDYFLWYKKYPAEGPTFLISISSIKDKNEDGRFTVFLNKSAKHLSLHIVPSQPGDSAVYFCAASVPTVSLLGDNSDKLIFGKGTRVTVEP.

Comments on this clone: A read error likely explains this, since a far larger clone differs by one base. This CDR3 is also generated by other DNA sequences in the sample. V usage is TRDV2 and J usage is TRDJ1; the match to TRDD3 covers 7 bases. CDR3 length: 17 amino acids. Germline V gene data show CDR1 as GEAIGNYY and CDR2 as EKD. CDR3 amino acids: CACDTVGGFMYTDKLIF. The CDR3 DNA follows: TGTGCCTGCGACACCGTAGGGGGATTTATGTACACCGATAAACTCATCTTT.

By sample fraction, this clone is large. The same CDR3 is also encoded by other DNA sequences in this sample. The CDR3 DNA reads TGTGCCTGTGACACCGTGGCGGGGCCTAAGTACACCGATAAACTCATCTTT. As protein: CACDTVAGPKYTDKLIF. V is TRDV2 and J is TRDJ1; the D is unclear. V was clipped by 0 bases and J by 0 bases, with 16 bases between them. This CDR3 has 17 residues. The germline V gene has CDR1 GEAIGNYY and CDR2 EKD.

This clone is labeled as hyperexpanded (1% or more). Different DNA sequences within this sample yield the same CDR3. The V and J genes are TRDV2 and TRDJ1; 9 bases match TRDD3. Germline CDR1 reads GEAIGNYY; CDR2 reads EKD. The CDR3 extends over 19 amino acids. Trimming removed 0 bases from V and 0 bases from J; junction bases left unmatched: 13. This CDR3 is CACDTAHWGNPQYTDKLIF. CDR3 sequence (DNA): TGTGCCTGTGACACCGCGCACTGGGGGAACCCCCAGTACACCGATAAACTCATCTTT.

As to this clone: This sample includes further DNA sequences coding for the same CDR3. The chain links TRDV1 to TRDJ1, with TRDD3 identical over 11 bases. This CDR3 region has 14 residues. After removal of 7 bases from V and 8 bases from J, the junction contained 9 bases not matched to a gene. In germline, CDR1 is TSWWSYY, CDR2 QGS. CDR3 sequence: CALVLAGGYNKLIF. The DNA of the CDR3 is TGTGCTCTTGTTCTAGCTGGGGGATACAACAAACTCATCTTT.

This clone came up a few times. This likely stems from a read error, as it lies one base from a far larger clone. The same CDR3 is also encoded by other DNA sequences in this sample. The chain combines TRDV2 with TRDJ1; TRDD3 matches 13 bases. Germline V gene sequence: CDR1 GEAIGNYY, CDR2 EKD. This CDR3 is 17 amino acids long. Written as DNA, the CDR3 is TGCGCCTGTGACACCCGTACTGGGGGATACGCCTCCGATAAACTCATCTTT. Protein sequence: CACDTRTGGYASDKLIF.

For this clone: With a far larger clone one base away, a read error is the likely cause. The chain carries TRDV2 and TRDJ3, with D perhaps matching TRDD3 (6 bases). CDR1 and CDR2 from the germline V gene are GEAIGNYY and EKD. The CDR3 covers 19 residues. Deletions cut 0 bases from V and 2 bases from J, with 16 bases between. The CDR3 DNA reads as TGTGCCTGTGACACCGTCGGGGATGAGAGCCCCTGGGACACCCGACAGATGTTTTTC. This codes for CACDTVGDESPWDTRQMFF.

This clone was seen a few times. This sequence is one base from a far larger clone and is likely a read error. Other DNA sequences in the same sample also yield this CDR3. The chain employs TRDV1 and TRDJ1, with TRDD3 identical over 8 bases. Germline values: CDR1 TSWWSYY, CDR2 QGS. The CDR3 is 21 residues long. Trimming at V came to 3 bases and at J to 5 bases, leaving 26 bases not matched to a gene. DNA of the CDR3: TGTGCTCTTGGGGAGCTCAGCCTCCCCTCGTACTGGGGGGATGCTGAAGATAAACTCATCTTT. Residues: CALGELSLPSYWGDAEDKLIF.

As to this clone: A far larger clone is off by one base, so a read error is likely. Other DNA variants within this sample encode the same CDR3. As DNA, the CDR3 is TGTGCCTGTGACACGACCGGGGGATCCAGCTCCTGGGACACCCGACAGATGTTTTTC. Translation gives CACDTTGGSSSWDTRQMFF. V gene TRDV2 combines with J gene TRDJ3; 7 nucleotides match TRDD3. From germline, CDR1 is GEAIGNYY and CDR2 EKD. V was pared by 1 base and J by 0 bases, with 8 bases of the junction left unmatched. The CDR3 extends over 19 amino acids.

By share of the sample, this clone is large (0.1 to 1%). Within the sample, other DNA sequences also encode this same CDR3. The genes are TRDV2 and TRDJ1; 8 nucleotides line up with TRDD3. The V gene end was trimmed by 3 bases and the J gene end by 0 bases; junction bases not matched to a gene: 11. Germline V gives CDR1 GEAIGNYY, CDR2 EKD. The CDR3 is 17 residues long. CDR3 region: CACDPVLGGVYTDKLIF. The CDR3 DNA reads as TGTGCCTGTGACCCCGTACTGGGGGGCGTCTACACCGATAAACTCATCTTT.

As for this clone: Given a far larger clone just one base away, this is likely a sequencing read error. This chain links TRDV2 with TRDJ1; no clear D. Germline CDR1 and CDR2: GEAIGNYY and EKD. The CDR3 runs 16 residues. V dropped 3 bases and J dropped 0 bases, with 16 bases sitting between them. The DNA of the CDR3 is TGTGCCTGTGACCCACTGAGGGACCTAAACACCGATAAACTCATCTTT. This translates into CACDPLRDLNTDKLIF.

Of note for this clone: For this DNA, TCRdb reports the protein of a much larger clone, which diverges at residue 8, most likely from a read error; the protein presented here is translated directly from the DNA. The chain employs TRDV2 and TRDJ1, with 8 positions matching TRDD3. With V trimmed by 1 base and J by 0 bases, 15 bases remained unmatched. Germline loops: CDR1 GEAIGNYY, CDR2 EKD. This CDR3 has 19 residues. CDR3 nucleotides: TGTGCCTGTGACACGCTTCCCGGTAGGGGATACAGGGACACCGATAAACTCATCTTT. It encodes CACDTLPGRGYRDTDKLIF.

Remarks on this clone: The likely explanation is a read error, given a far larger clone one base away. This same CDR3 is encoded by further DNA sequences in the sample. This chain links TRDV2 with TRDJ1, with TRDD3 identical over 11 bases. The germline V gene has CDR1 GEAIGNYY and CDR2 EKD. V shed 1 base, J shed 0 bases, and the junction held 18 bases outside the gene matches. This CDR3 contains 21 residues. The CDR3 here is CACDTVLGDITKALYTDKLIF. CDR3 coding DNA: TGTGCCTGTGACACTGTACTGGGGGATATCACGAAAGCCCTGTACACCGATAAACTCATCTTT.

Of note for this clone: A much larger clone lies one base from this, so it may be a read error. Other DNA sequences within the sample encode an identical CDR3. The rearrangement links TRDV1 to TRDJ1, with 8 bases matching TRDD3. There are 19 residues in the CDR3. Trimming at V came to 3 bases and at J to 0 bases, leaving 15 bases not matched to a gene. The V gene's germline CDR1 is TSWWSYY and CDR2 QGS. Here the CDR3 reads CALGEGASLWGRDTDKLIF. For the CDR3, the DNA is TGTGCTCTTGGGGAGGGGGCCTCCCTCTGGGGGAGAGACACCGATAAACTCATCTTT.

A word on this clone: TCRdb records a much larger clone's protein for this DNA, with a difference at residue 17 that likely arises from a read error; the protein given is the translation of the DNA. This chain joins TRDV2 and TRDJ3; 10 nucleotides align to TRDD3. CDR1 and CDR2 from the germline V gene are GEAIGNYY and EKD. The CDR3 consists of 19 residues. DNA for the CDR3: TGTGCCTGTGACACGACTGGGGGATCCAGCTCCTGGGACACCCGACAGATATTTTTC. This translates into CACDTTGGSSSWDTRQIFF.

This clone rates as large. This chain connects TRDV3 to TRDJ1, with a weak D call TRDD2 (5 bases). This CDR3 spans 11 amino acids. In germline, CDR1 is TVYSNPD, CDR2 GDNSRS (reference sequence). Deletions cut 5 bases from V and 10 bases from J, with 17 bases between. In DNA form, the CDR3 reads TGTGCCCATCGACTCCTAACCGGACTCATCTTT. Translating gives CAHRLLTGLIF.

Sample share makes this clone medium-sized. Since a much larger clone is just one base distant, this may be a read error. The rearrangement links TRDV2 to TRDJ1, with TRDD3 matching 7 bases. The CDR3 totals 16 residues. The ends lost 3 bases at V and 1 base at J; junction bases unmatched: 10. The germline V gene has CDR1 GEAIGNYY and CDR2 EKD. The CDR3 coding sequence is TGTGCCTGTGACCCTCTCGGGGATATAATCACCGATAAACTCATCTTT. Amino acids: CACDPLGDIITDKLIF.

Turning to this clone: The translation of this DNA and the TCRdb protein of a much larger clone differ at residue 15, probably owing to a read error; the protein shown here is translated from the DNA. The chain links TRDV1 to TRDJ1; tentatively, D is TRDD3 (6 bases). The germline CDR1 and CDR2 sequences are TSWWSYY and QGS. The CDR3 is 24 residues long. Trimming stripped 0 bases from V and 0 bases from J, with 35 bases between. CDR3 in DNA: TGTGCTCTTGGGGAACTACGGCCCGCGTCCGCTTTGTTGGGGGGGTTATTGTACACCGATAAACTCATCTTT. Amino acid sequence: CALGELRPASALLGGLLYTDKLIF.

In its sample, this clone ranks as large. This specimen includes other DNA sequences encoding the same CDR3. CDR3 sequence: CALGELEGWGTDKLIF. The CDR3 DNA sequence: TGTGCTCTTGGGGAACTTGAGGGATGGGGCACCGATAAACTCATCTTT. The rearrangement links TRDV1 to TRDJ1; the D gene is possibly TRDD3 (5 bases). The V gene's germline CDR1 is TSWWSYY and CDR2 QGS. V was cut by 0 bases and J by 1 base, with 12 bases left in between. This CDR3 is 16 amino acids long.

With regard to this clone: The TCRdb protein, from a much larger clone, departs from this DNA's translation at residue 7, likely by read error; the protein shown derives from the DNA. CDR3 bases: TGTGCCTGTGACCTACCAAATACTGGGGGATACGCGCCAAGCTCCTGGGACACCCGACAGATGTTTTTC. This encodes CACDLPNTGGYAPSSWDTRQMFF. J is TRDJ3 and V is TRDV2, with 13 bases that match TRDD3. J gave up 0 bases and V 3 bases, and 16 bases lay outside the gene matches. The germline gives CDR1 GEAIGNYY, CDR2 EKD. The CDR3 is 23 residues long.